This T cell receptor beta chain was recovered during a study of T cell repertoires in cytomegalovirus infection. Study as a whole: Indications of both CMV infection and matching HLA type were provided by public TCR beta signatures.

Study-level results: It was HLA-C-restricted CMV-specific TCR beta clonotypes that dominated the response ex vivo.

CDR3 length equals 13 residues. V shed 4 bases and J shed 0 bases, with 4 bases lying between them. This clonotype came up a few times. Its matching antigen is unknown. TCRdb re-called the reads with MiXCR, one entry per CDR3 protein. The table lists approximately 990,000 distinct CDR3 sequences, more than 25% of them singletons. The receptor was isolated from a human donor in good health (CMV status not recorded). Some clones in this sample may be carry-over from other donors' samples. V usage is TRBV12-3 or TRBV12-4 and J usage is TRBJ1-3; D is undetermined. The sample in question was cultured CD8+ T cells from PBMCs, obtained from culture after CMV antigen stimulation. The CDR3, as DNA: TGTGCCAGCAGTTGGTTCTCTGGAAACACCATATATTTT. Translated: CASSWFSGNTIYF.